The entry below gives a single T cell receptor beta chain sequence along with its context. The germline gene is not matched at one end of the junction; a read error may be the cause. The sample originates from a study of blood T cell repertoires in COVID-19. The table came from immunoSEQ multiplex PCR; TCRdb's copy has only in-frame clones and leaves some out. The sample carries approximately 300,000 clones, roughly 90% recorded once. The germline CDR1 and CDR2 sequences are SSHAT and FNYEAQ (reference sequence). CDR3 length: 20 amino acids. V is TRBV7-7 and J is TRBJ2-1, with D perhaps TRBD2 (6 bases). Specimen: PBMCs or T cells enriched from blood (not recorded which). The sequence was collected from a young woman with acute COVID-19. This chain's CDR3 is CASRALRPRGGEKSYNEQFF. The CDR3 DNA reads as TGTGCTAGCAGAGCACTAAGACCCCGGGGCGGGGAAAAGTCCTACAATGAGCAGTTCTTC.